Below, one T cell receptor beta chain is given with its context. Its target antigen remains unknown. Base qualities are not provided; no much larger clone lies one nucleotide away. The source of the sample is a study of blood T cell repertoires in COVID-19 (dated by TCRdb to between 2020 and 2021). About the full investigation: Samples covering the acute and convalescent phases of COVID-19 were provided by collaborators in the United States, Italy and Spain. The material from the prospective study consisted of cDNA or gDNA derived from T cells, B-cell-depleted T cells, or PBMCs. The repertoires were made available in a free public database intended to serve as a resource for research on the immune response to SARS-CoV-2. Deeply sampled blood TCRbeta repertoires from subjects exposed to, actively infected with, or recovered from COVID-19 were included in the dataset. Where available, HLA class I and class II types were obtained from metadata supplied by the sample provider rather than from assay-based typing. The sample metadata nearly always contained a de-identified subject ID, COVID-19 status, age in years and sex. The samples were drawn from the first 160 participants of the ongoing ImmuneRACE study and from more than 1,000 subjects provided by 6 global collaborators. On the study overall, not on this receptor specifically: Clinical and demographic metadata were provided uncurated, with the amount varying by source and participant.

TCRbeta CDR3 regions were amplified from genomic DNA using the immunoSEQ Assay, a bias-controlled multiplex PCR. The study's own analysis went as follows. The number of nucleated cells in each sample was estimated by amplification of reference gene primers within the assay. Sequence reads were collapsed and filtered to measure the absolute abundance of every unique TCRbeta CDR3 rearrangement. For each sample, productive Simpson clonality was calculated by taking the square root of Simpson's diversity index across productive rearrangements. TCRdb limited this immuneACCESS table to in-frame rearrangements with V and J called. A share of clones is missing; checked studies link under half to unresolved V genes, and the rest is unexplained. V and J calls and clone size follow that table, whereas D and trimming were derived from the DNA. The sample table contains about 96,000 clones; only one count was recorded for around 85% of them. In total, the top ten clones hold roughly 17% of the sample.

The CDR3 has 13 amino acids, counting the end cysteine and phenylalanine. The DNA shown is the 39-base CDR3, in frame from base 1. The collaborating institutions used their own protocols to collect whole blood in K2EDTA tubes. For TCRbeta analysis, collaborator samples were shipped as frozen whole blood, as isolated PBMCs, or as DNA extracted from either sample type. Source material: peripheral blood. Recombination connected TRBV7-5 to TRBJ2-1; the D call TRBD2 from the table was never checked on the DNA. TRBV7-5 is a pseudogene segment. The clonotype comes from a woman in her sixties with acute or convalescent COVID-19. This receptor carries the CDR3 CARKFRRGGEQFF. The nucleotide sequence reads as follows: TGTGCCAGAAAATTCCGGAGGGGAGGTGAGCAGTTCTTC.